This T cell receptor beta chain was identified in a study of OX40 agonist ivuxolimab in advanced cancers. TCRdb's table, derived via immunoSEQ multiplex PCR, lists solely in-frame clones and lacks some. The table includes about 62,000 clones, around 79% detected once. The CDR3 runs 14 residues. The junction had 0 bases not matched to a gene; V was cut back by 4 bases and J by 3 bases. Per the germline V gene, CDR1 is SEHNR and CDR2 is FQNEAQ (reference sequence). V and J are TRBV7-9 and TRBJ2-5; 12 bases agree with TRBD2. This TCR was recovered from an adult with an advanced solid tumor such as melanoma, head and neck, liver or kidney cancer. Sequencing used CD4+ or CD8+ T cells sorted from blood, obtained in a trial of the OX40 agonist ivuxolimab. CDR3 DNA sequence: TGTGCCAGCAGCTCTAGCGGGGGGGAAGAGACCCAGTACTTC. Its translation is CASSSSGGEETQYF.